Sequencing of this TCR beta chain was carried out in a study of T cell responses to AZD1222 COVID-19 vaccine. This CDR3 is 15 amino acids long. Between the trimmed V and J ends, which lost 3 bases and 4 bases, there was a span of 13 bases. The germline CDR1 and CDR2 sequences are SGHTA and FQGNSA. Clones were sequenced by immunoSEQ multiplex PCR, and TCRdb holds only the in-frame ones, with some missing. Of 95,000 to 150,000 clones listed, about nine tenths are singletons. Notes on this clone: Its antigen is still unknown.

Regarding the study as a whole: Regions 160-218 and 743-854 held dominance among vaccine-associated CD4 TCRs, which spanned spike.

This chain connects TRBV7-2 to TRBJ2-1; D might be TRBD1 or TRBD2, each matching 6 bases. Here the sequenced sample was peripheral blood, taken on day 0 of AZD1222 vaccination. The TCR comes from an adult in good health. Here the CDR3 DNA reads TGTGCCAGCAGCTTCGGCGGGGACACTTACAATGAGCAGTTCTTC. It encodes CASSFGGDTYNEQFF. The variable domain in full, completed from reference TRBV7-2 and TRBJ2-1, reads GAGVSQSPSNKVTEKGKDVELRCDPISGHTALYWYRQSLGQGLEFLIYFQGNSAPDKSGLPSDRFSAERTGGSVSTLTIQRTQQEDSAVYLCASSFGGDTYNEQFFGPGTRLTVL.